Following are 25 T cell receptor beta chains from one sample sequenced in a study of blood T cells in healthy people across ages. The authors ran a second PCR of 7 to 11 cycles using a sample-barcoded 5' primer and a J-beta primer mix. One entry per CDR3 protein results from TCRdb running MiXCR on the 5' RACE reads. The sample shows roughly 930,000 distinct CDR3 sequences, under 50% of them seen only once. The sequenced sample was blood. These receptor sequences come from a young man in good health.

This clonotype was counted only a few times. DNA of the CDR3: TGCAGTGCTAGAGATCCCCCAGAAGCTTTCTTT. It encodes CSARDPPEAFF. V and J are TRBV20-1 and TRBJ1-1; the D is unclear. Trimming cost V 0 bases and J 8 bases, with 7 bases left between them. Germline V gene lookup returns CDR1 DFQATT and CDR2 SNEGSKA (reference sequence). The CDR3 sequence is 11 residues long.

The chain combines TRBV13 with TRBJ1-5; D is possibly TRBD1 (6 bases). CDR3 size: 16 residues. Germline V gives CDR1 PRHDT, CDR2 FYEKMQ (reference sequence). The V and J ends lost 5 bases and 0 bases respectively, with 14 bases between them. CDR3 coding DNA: TGTGCCAGCAGCCACCGGACAGAAAATAGCAATCAGCCCCAGCATTTT. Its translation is CASSHRTENSNQPQHF.

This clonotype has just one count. The CDR3 here is CASGPQGAPDFYGYTF. DNA for the CDR3: TGCGCCAGCGGACCACAGGGGGCACCGGATTTCTATGGCTACACCTTC. This rearrangement joins TRBV5-1 to TRBJ1-2; TRBD1 agrees at 9 bases. With 7 bases clipped from V and 4 bases from J, the junction kept 14 bases outside the gene matches. The CDR3 is 16 residues long. Looked up from germline, CDR1 is SGHRS and CDR2 is YFSETQ.

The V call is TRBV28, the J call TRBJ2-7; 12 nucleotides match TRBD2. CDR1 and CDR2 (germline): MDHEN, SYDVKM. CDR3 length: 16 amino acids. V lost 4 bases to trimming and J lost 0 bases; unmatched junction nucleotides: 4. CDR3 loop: CASSSQTSGGSYEQYF. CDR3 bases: TGTGCCAGCAGTTCCCAGACTAGCGGGGGCTCCTACGAGCAGTACTTC.

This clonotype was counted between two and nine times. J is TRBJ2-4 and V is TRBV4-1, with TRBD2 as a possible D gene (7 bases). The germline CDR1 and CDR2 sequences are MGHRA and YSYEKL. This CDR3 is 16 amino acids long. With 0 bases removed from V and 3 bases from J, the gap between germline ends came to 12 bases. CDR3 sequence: CASSQEERGGKNIQYF. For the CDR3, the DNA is TGCGCCAGCAGCCAAGAAGAAAGGGGGGGCAAAAACATTCAGTACTTC.

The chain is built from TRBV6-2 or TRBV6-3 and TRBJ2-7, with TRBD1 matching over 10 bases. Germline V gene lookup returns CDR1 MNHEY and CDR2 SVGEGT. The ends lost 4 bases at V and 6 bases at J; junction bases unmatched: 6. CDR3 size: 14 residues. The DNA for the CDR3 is TGTGCCAGCAGTTTCCTGGACAGGGGGAGCGAGCAGTACTTC. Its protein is CASSFLDRGSEQYF.

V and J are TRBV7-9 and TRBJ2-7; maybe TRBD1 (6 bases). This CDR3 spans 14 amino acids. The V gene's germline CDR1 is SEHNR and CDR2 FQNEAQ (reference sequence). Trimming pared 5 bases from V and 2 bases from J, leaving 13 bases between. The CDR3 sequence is CASSDTGIAYEQYF. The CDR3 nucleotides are TGTGCCAGCAGCGATACAGGGATCGCCTACGAGCAGTACTTC.

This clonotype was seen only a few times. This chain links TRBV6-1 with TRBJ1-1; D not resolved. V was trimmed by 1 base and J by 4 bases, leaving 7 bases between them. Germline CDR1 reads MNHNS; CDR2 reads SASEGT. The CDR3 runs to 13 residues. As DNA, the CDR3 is TGTGCCAGCAGTGAAGTTCCGAGCACTGAAGCTTTCTTT. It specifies CASSEVPSTEAFF.

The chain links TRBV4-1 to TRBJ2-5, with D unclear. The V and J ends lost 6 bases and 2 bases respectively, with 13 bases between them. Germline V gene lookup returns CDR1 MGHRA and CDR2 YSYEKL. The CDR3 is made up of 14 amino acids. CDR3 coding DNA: TGCGCCAGCAGTCGGTACCCGGAGCAAGAGACCCAGTACTTC. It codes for CASSRYPEQETQYF.

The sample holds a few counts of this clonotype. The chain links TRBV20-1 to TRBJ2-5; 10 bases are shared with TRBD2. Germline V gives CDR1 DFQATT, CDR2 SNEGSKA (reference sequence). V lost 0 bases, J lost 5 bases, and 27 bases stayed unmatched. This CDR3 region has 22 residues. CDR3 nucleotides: TGCAGTGCTAGAGATCGGGGGCAGGCCCACGAGAATAGCGGGGGGCCGGTGGAGACCCAGTACTTC. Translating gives CSARDRGQAHENSGGPVETQYF.

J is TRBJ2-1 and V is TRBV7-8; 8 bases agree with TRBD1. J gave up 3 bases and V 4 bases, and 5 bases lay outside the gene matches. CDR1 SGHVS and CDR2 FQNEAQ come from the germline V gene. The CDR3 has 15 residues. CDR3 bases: TGTGCCAGCAGCTCGGACAGGGAGGTCTACAATGAGCAGTTCTTC. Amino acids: CASSSDREVYNEQFF.

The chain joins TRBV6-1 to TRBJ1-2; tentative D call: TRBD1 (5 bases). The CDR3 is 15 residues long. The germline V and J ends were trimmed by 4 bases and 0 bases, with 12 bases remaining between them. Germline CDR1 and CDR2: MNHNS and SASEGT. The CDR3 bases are TGTGCCAGCAGTGTATCCAGGGAAGCTAACTATGGCTACACCTTC. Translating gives CASSVSREANYGYTF.

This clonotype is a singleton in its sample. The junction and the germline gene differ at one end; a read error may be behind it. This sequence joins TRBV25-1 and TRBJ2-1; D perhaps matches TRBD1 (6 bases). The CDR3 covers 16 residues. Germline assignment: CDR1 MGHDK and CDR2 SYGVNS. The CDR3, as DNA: TGTGCCAGCAGTGAGGGCAGGGGATTCTCCTACAATGAGCGGTACTTC. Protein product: CASSEGRGFSYNERYF. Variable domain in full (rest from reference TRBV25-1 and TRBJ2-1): EADIYQTPRYLVIGTGKKITLECSQTMGHDKMYWYQQDPGMELHLIHYSYGVNSTEKGDLSSESTVSRIRTEHFPLTLESARPSHTSQYLCASSEGRGFSYNERYFGPGTRLTVL.

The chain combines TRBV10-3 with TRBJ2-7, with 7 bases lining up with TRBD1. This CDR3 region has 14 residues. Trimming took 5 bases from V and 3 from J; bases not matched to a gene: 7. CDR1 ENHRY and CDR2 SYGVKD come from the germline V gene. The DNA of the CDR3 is TGTGCCATCAGTCCCGGGACAGATAACTACGAGCAGTACTTC. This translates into CAISPGTDNYEQYF.

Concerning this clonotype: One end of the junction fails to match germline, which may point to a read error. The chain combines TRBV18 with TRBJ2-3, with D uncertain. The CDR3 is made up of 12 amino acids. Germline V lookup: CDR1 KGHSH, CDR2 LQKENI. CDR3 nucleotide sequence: TGTGCCAGCTCACCAAGCACAGATACGCGGTATTTT. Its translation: CASSPSTDTRYF.

The CDR3 here is CASSEAGTGRGEQFF. In DNA, the CDR3 is TGTGCCAGCAGTGAAGCTGGGACAGGGAGGGGAGAGCAGTTCTTC. The chain employs TRBV6-1 and TRBJ2-1, with TRBD1 identical over 9 bases. Germline assignment: CDR1 MNHNS and CDR2 SASEGT. This CDR3 region has 15 residues. The V segment lost 0 bases and the J segment 10 bases; nucleotides outside the gene matches: 7.

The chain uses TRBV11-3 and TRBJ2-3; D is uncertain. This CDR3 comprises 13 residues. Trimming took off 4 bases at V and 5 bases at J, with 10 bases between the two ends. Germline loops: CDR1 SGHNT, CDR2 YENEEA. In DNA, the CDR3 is TGTGCCAGCAGCTCCGTTCGGATAGATACGCAGTATTTT. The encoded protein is CASSSVRIDTQYF.

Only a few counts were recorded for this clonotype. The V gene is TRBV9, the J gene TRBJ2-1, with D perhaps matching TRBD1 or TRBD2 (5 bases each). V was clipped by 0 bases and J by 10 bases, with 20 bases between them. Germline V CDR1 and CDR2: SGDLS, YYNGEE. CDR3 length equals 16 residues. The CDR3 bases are TGTGCCAGCAGCGTAGCTACGGGGTCAGGGCTTCGGGAGCAGTTCTTC. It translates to CASSVATGSGLREQFF. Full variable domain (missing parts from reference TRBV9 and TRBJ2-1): DSGVTQTPKHLITATGQRVTLRCSPRSGDLSVYWYQQSLDQGLQFLIQYYNGEERAKGNILERFSAQQFPDLHSELNLSSLELGDSALYFCASSVATGSGLREQFFGPGTRLTVL.

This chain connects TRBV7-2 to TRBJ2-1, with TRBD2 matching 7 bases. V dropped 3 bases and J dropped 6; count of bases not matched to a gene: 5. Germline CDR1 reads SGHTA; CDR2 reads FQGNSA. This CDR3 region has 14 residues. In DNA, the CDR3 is TGTGCCAGCAGCTTGTCTAGCGGACTCAATGAGCAGTTCTTC. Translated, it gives CASSLSSGLNEQFF. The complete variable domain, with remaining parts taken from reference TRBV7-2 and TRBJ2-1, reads GAGVSQSPSNKVTEKGKDVELRCDPISGHTALYWYRQSLGQGLEFLIYFQGNSAPDKSGLPSDRFSAERTGGSVSTLTIQRTQQEDSAVYLCASSLSSGLNEQFFGPGTRLTVL.

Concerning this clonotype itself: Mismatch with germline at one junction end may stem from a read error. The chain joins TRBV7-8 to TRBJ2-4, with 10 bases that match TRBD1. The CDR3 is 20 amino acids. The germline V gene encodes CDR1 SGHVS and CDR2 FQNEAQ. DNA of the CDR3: TGTGCCGGCAGCCCGAAATCCGGGACAGGGGTCCCTTGGGGCAAAAACATTCAGTACTTC. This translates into CAGSPKSGTGVPWGKNIQYF.

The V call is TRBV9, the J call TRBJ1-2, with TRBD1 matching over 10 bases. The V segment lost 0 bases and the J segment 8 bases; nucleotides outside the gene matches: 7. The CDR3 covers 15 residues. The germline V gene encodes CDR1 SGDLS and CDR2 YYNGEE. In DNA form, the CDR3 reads TGTGCCAGCAGCGTAGAAGGGACAGGGGAGCAAGGCTACACCTTC. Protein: CASSVEGTGEQGYTF. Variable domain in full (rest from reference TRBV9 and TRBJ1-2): DSGVTQTPKHLITATGQRVTLRCSPRSGDLSVYWYQQSLDQGLQFLIQYYNGEERAKGNILERFSAQQFPDLHSELNLSSLELGDSALYFCASSVEGTGEQGYTFGSGTRLTVV.

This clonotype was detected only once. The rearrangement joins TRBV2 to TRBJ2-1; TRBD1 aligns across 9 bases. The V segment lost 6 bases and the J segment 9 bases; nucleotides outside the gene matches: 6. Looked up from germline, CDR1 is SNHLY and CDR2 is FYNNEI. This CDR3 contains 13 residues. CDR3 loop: CASSAQGAAEQFF. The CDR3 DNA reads TGTGCCAGCAGCGCACAGGGGGCAGCTGAGCAGTTCTTC.

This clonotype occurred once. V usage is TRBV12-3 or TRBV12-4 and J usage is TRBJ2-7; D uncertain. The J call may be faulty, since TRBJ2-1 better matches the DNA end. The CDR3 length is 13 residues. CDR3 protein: CASSPDLRGEQFF. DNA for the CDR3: TGTGCCAGCAGTCCGGACCTGCGAGGTGAGCAGTTCTTC.

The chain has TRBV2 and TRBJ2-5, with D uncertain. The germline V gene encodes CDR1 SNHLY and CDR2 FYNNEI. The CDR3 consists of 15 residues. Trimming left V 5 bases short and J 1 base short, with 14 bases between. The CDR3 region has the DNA TGTGCCAGCAGTACTATGTTCTTAGCCCAAGAGACCCAGTACTTC. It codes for CASSTMFLAQETQYF.

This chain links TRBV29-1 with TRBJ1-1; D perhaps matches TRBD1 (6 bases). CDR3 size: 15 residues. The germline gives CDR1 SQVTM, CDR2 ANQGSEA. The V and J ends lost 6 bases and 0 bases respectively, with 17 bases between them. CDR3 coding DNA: TGCAGCGTCGCCCACGGGGGGCGGGTGAACACTGAAGCTTTCTTT. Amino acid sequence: CSVAHGGRVNTEAFF.